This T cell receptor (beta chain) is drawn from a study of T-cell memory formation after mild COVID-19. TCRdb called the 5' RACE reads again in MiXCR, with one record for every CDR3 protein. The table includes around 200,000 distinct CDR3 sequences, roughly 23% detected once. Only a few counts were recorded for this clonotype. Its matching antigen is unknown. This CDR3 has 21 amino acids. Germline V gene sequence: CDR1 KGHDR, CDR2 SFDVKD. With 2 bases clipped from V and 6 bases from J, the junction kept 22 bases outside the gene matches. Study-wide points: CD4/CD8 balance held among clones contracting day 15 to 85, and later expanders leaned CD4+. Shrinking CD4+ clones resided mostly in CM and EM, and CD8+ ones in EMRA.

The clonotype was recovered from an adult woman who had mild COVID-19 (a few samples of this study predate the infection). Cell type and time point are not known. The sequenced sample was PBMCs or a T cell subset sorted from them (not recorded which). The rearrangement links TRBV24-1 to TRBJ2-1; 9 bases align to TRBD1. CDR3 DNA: TGTGCCACCAGTGATTCCAGTCCGGGACAGGGTGGATTAGCGGGTCCCAATGAGCAGTTCTTC. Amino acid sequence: CATSDSSPGQGGLAGPNEQFF.